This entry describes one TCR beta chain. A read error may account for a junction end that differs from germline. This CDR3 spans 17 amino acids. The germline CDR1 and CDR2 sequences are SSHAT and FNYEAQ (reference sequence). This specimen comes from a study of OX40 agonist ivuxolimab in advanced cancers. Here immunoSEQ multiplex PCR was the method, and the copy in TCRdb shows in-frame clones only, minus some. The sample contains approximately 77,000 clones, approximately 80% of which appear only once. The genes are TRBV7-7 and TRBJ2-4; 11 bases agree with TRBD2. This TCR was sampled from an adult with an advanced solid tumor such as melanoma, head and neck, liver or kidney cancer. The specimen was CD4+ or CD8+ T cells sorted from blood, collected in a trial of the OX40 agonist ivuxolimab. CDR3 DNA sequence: TGTGCTAGCAGCGCAGGGACTAGCGGCGCGGCCAAAAACATTCAGTACTTC. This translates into CASSAGTSGAAKNIQYF.